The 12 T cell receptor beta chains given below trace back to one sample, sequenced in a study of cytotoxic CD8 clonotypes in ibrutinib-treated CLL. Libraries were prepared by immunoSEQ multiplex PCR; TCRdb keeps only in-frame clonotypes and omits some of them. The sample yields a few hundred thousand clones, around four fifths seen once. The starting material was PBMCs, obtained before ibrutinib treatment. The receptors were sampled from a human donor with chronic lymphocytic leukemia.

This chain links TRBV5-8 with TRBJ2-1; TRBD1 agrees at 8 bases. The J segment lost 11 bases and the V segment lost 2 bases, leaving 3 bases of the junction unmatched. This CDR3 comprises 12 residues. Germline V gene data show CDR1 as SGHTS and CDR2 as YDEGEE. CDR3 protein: CASSLRTGKQFF. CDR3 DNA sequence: TGTGCCAGCAGCTTACGGACAGGGAAGCAGTTCTTC.

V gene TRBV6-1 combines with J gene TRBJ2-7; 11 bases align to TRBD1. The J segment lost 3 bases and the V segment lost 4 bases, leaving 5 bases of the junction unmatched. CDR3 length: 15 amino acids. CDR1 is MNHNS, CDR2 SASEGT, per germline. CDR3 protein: CASSGRTGGDYEQYF. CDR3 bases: TGTGCCAGCAGTGGTAGGACAGGGGGCGACTACGAGCAGTACTTC.

The CDR3 sequence: CASSLGLAGETQYF. The DNA of the CDR3 is TGTGCCAGCAGCTTGGGACTAGCGGGAGAGACCCAGTACTTC. This chain joins TRBV7-2 and TRBJ2-5, with 12 positions matching TRBD2. The CDR3 has 14 amino acids. V shed 3 bases, J shed 4 bases, and the junction held 0 bases outside the gene matches. Germline assignment: CDR1 SGHTA and CDR2 FQGNSA.

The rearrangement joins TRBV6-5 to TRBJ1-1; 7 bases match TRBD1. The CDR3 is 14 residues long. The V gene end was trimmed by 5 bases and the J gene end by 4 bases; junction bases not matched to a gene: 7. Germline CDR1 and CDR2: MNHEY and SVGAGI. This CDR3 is CASSGGQAPTEAFF. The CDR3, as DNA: TGTGCCAGCAGTGGCGGACAGGCCCCCACTGAAGCTTTCTTT.

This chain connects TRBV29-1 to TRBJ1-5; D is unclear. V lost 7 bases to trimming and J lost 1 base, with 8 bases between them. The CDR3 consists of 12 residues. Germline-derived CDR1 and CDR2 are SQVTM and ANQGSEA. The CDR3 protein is CSAETSNQPQHF. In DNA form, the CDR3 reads TGCAGCGCGGAGACGAGCAATCAGCCCCAGCATTTT.

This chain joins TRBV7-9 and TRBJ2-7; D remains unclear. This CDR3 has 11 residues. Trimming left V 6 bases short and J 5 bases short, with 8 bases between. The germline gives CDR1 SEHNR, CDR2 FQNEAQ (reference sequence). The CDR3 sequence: CASSSRDEQYF. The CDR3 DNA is TGTGCCAGCAGTTCTAGAGACGAGCAGTACTTC. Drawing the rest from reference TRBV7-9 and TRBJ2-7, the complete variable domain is DTGVSQNPRHKITKRGQNVTFRCDPISEHNRLYWYRQTLGQGPEFLTYFQNEAQLEKSRLLSDRFSAERPKGSFSTLEIQRTEQGDSAMYLCASSSRDEQYFGPGTRLTVT.

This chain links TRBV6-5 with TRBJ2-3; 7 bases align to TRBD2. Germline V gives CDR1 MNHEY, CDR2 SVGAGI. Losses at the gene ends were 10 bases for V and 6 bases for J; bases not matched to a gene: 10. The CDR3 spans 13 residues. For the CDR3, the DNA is TGTGCCACCCGAGGCGGGAGATTGGATACGCAGTATTTT. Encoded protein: CATRGGRLDTQYF.

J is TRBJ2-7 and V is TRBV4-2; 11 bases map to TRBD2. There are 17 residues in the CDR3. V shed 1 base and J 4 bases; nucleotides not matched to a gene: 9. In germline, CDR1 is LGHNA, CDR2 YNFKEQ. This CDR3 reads CASSQGLAGGTLYEQYF. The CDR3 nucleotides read TGTGCCAGCAGCCAAGGATTAGCGGGAGGGACGTTATACGAGCAGTACTTC.

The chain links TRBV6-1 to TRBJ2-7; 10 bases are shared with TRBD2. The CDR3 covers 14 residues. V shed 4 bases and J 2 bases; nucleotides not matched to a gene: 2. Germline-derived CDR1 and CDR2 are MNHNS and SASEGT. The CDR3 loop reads CASSALAGAYEQYF. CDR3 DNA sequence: TGTGCCAGCAGTGCCCTAGCGGGAGCCTACGAGCAGTACTTC.

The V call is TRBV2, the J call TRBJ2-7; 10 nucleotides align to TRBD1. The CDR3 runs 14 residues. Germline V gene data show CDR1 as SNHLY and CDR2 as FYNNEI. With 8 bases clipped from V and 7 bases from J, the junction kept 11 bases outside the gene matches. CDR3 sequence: CASPTGTGVGEQYF. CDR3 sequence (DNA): TGTGCCAGCCCGACCGGGACAGGGGTAGGGGAGCAGTACTTC.

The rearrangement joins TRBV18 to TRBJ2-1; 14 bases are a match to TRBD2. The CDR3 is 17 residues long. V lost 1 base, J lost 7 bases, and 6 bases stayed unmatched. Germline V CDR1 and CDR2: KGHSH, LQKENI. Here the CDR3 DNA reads TGTGCCAGCTCACCACTTCGACTAGCGGGAGGGCCGAATGAGCAGTTCTTC. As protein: CASSPLRLAGGPNEQFF.

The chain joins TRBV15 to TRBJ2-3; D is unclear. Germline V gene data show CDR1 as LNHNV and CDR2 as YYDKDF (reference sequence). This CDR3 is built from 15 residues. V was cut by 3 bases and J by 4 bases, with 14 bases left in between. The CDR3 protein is CATSRAAEVADTQYF. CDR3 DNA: TGTGCCACCAGCAGGGCGGCTGAGGTGGCAGATACGCAGTATTTT.